The present entry profiles one T cell receptor (beta chain) with its context. Per the germline V gene, CDR1 is SGHRS and CDR2 is YFSETQ. There are 16 residues in the CDR3. The junction had 3 bases not matched to a gene; V was cut back by 0 bases and J by 2 bases. The entry originates in a study of T cells in tumors after PD-1 blockade. Only in-frame clones appear in the TCRdb table, and some are missing; sequencing was by immunoSEQ multiplex PCR. This table has roughly 9,300 clones, around 67% appearing once. Sequencing used tumor tissue, obtained after anti-PD-1 treatment. This TCR came from a human donor with basal cell carcinoma. The chain carries TRBV5-1 and TRBJ2-3, with TRBD2 matching over 10 bases. The CDR3 protein is CASSLEGLAITDTQYF. CDR3 nucleotide sequence: TGCGCCAGCAGCTTGGAGGGACTAGCGATCACAGATACGCAGTATTTT.